A single sample is the source of the 5 T cell receptor beta chains below, sequenced in a study of T cells in Graves' hyperthyroidism and ophthalmopathy. Amplification targeted TCR beta CDR3 regions from RNA transcripts. With the HTBI primer set, the TCR CDR3 went through a first round of RT-PCR. TCRdb analysed the multiplex PCR reads with MiXCR anew, one entry per CDR3 protein. The sample lists 490,000 or so distinct CDR3 sequences; 22% were seen once. Sequenced input: blood. These receptors all stem from a woman in her seventies with Graves' ophthalmopathy.

This clonotype was seen at least ten times. The chain uses TRBV6-2 or TRBV6-3 and TRBJ2-3; TRBD2 agrees at 8 bases. Germline assignment: CDR1 MNHEY and CDR2 SVGEGT. The CDR3 contains 15 residues. V was pared by 5 bases and J by 6 bases, with 10 bases of the junction left unmatched. This CDR3 is CASSPYSGTIDTQYF. The CDR3, as DNA: TGTGCCAGCAGTCCCTATAGCGGGACGATCGATACGCAGTATTTT.

Ten or more counts support this clonotype. The rearrangement links TRBV6-5 to TRBJ1-1; TRBD1 might be the D (5 bases). Germline CDR1 reads MNHEY; CDR2 reads SVGAGI. Trimming shortened V by 0 bases and J by 7 bases, and 15 bases separated the two germline ends. The CDR3 runs to 15 residues. CDR3 DNA sequence: TGTGCCAGCAGTTACTCAAGGTCTGGGACCAATGAAGCTTTCTTT. This codes for CASSYSRSGTNEAFF.

The gene calls are TRBV9 and TRBJ2-7; a possible D gene is TRBD1 (6 bases). In germline, CDR1 is SGDLS, CDR2 YYNGEE. The CDR3 loop spans 15 amino acids. V was trimmed by 3 bases and J by 0 bases, leaving 13 bases between them. CDR3 bases: TGTGCCAGCAGCGGGGGGACAACTAGCTCCTACGAGCAGTACTTC. Its protein product is CASSGGTTSSYEQYF.

This clonotype has a handful of counts. The V gene is TRBV12-3 or TRBV12-4, the J gene TRBJ1-3; the match to TRBD1 covers 7 bases. V lost 5 bases and J lost 2; bases outside the gene matches: 6. The CDR3 consists of 15 residues. The CDR3 DNA follows: TGTGCCAGCAGTCTAGAGGGGGCTGCTGGAAACACCATATATTTT. Its translation: CASSLEGAAGNTIYF.

V and J are TRBV19 and TRBJ2-5, with TRBD2 as a possible D gene (6 bases). Germline assignment: CDR1 LNHDA and CDR2 SQIVND (reference sequence). V gave up 4 bases and J gave up 5 bases, with 17 bases separating them. The CDR3 sequence is 15 residues long. CDR3 in amino acids: CASSRGGGTGETQYF. The CDR3 nucleotides are TGTGCCAGTAGTAGAGGCGGCGGGACCGGCGAGACCCAGTACTTC.